The 13 T cell receptor beta chains below all came from one sample that was sequenced in a study of blood T cells in healthy people across ages (dated by TCRdb to 2015 to 2017). The library was built by means of 5' RACE. The reads were generated on an Illumina HiSeq 2500. The second PCR ran for roughly 6 to 11 cycles and used a J-beta primer mix along with a sample-barcoded 5' primer. TCRdb reprocessing: public reads trimmed at Q25 with fastp, clones called with MiXCR, in-frame beta chains kept. Under each unique CDR3 protein, matching rows form one entry showing the most common genes and DNA. Recorded for this sample are around 1,000,000 distinct CDR3 sequences; under 30% of them occurred a single time. Of the sample, 0.65% to 0.75% is held by the ten largest clones. These same data were also listed under a study on T cells of mothers and their children.

The sequencing input was blood. The receptors were sampled from a girl aged 2-10 years in good health.

Points on this clonotype: One end of the junction fails to match germline, which may point to a read error. The chain links TRBV10-3 to TRBJ1-5; D not resolved. CDR1 is ENHRY and CDR2 is SYGVKD in the germline V gene. CDR3 length: 13 residues. CDR3 DNA sequence: TGTGCCATCAGCTACTCGGTCAATCAGCTCCAGCATTTT. Protein sequence: CAISYSVNQLQHF.

Only a few counts were recorded for this clonotype. One end of the junction does not line up with germline, which may come from a read error. The V gene is TRBV7-3, the J gene TRBJ2-6, with D maybe TRBD2 (7 bases). Germline V gene lookup returns CDR1 SGHTA and CDR2 FQGTGA. The CDR3 spans 16 residues. CDR3 amino acids: CASSLRGGLGVNVLTF. The DNA of the CDR3 is TGTGCCAGCAGCTTAAGGGGGGGCCTCGGGGTCAACGTCCTGACTTTC.

This clonotype was seen a few times. The chain carries TRBV12-3 or TRBV12-4 and TRBJ2-1; D unclear. This CDR3 has 13 amino acids. V was trimmed by 7 bases and J by 14 bases, leaving 21 bases between them. The DNA of the CDR3 is TGTGCCAGCACCGACTCATTTAAAGGGTGGGAGTTCTTC. As protein: CASTDSFKGWEFF.

This chain joins TRBV7-9 and TRBJ1-1; no clear D gene. The V gene's germline CDR1 is SEHNR and CDR2 FQNEAQ (reference sequence). Trimming removed 5 bases from V and 0 bases from J, with 13 bases in between. CDR3 length: 15 residues. In DNA form, the CDR3 reads TGTGCCAGCAGCCCCCTTCTCGACCTGAACACTGAAGCTTTCTTT. Amino acid sequence: CASSPLLDLNTEAFF.

J is TRBJ1-1 and V is TRBV6-2 or TRBV6-3; D may be TRBD1 (6 bases). Trimming shortened V by 2 bases and J by 7 bases, and 14 bases separated the two germline ends. The V gene's germline CDR1 is MNHEY and CDR2 SVGEGT. The CDR3 contains 14 residues. The CDR3 DNA reads TGTGCCAGCAGTTACGAGGGCAGGGGAGGTGAAGCTTTCTTT. Its protein product is CASSYEGRGGEAFF.

This chain links TRBV11-1 with TRBJ2-2, with a weak D call TRBD2 (5 bases). The V and J ends lost 4 bases and 4 bases respectively, with 13 bases between them. The germline V gene has CDR1 SGHAT and CDR2 FQDESV (reference sequence). The CDR3 spans 15 residues. CDR3 nucleotide sequence: TGTGCCAGCAGCTCGGAGGTAGTCCGCACCGGGGAGCTGTTTTTT. This encodes CASSSEVVRTGELFF.

This sequence joins TRBV10-3 and TRBJ2-7; tentatively, D is TRBD1 or TRBD2 (5 bases each). This CDR3 is built from 12 residues. Trimming removed 6 bases from V and 7 bases from J, with 13 bases in between. The germline V gene encodes CDR1 ENHRY and CDR2 SYGVKD. This CDR3 is CAISLGDLEQYF. The DNA of the CDR3 is TGTGCCATCAGCCTGGGGGATCTTGAGCAGTACTTC.

The sample holds a few counts of this clonotype. The chain is built from TRBV20-1 and TRBJ2-5, with a possible D match to TRBD1 (5 bases). The end of the DNA is better explained by TRBJ2-1, so the J call may be wrong. The CDR3 sequence is 13 residues long. The V gene's germline CDR1 is DFQATT and CDR2 SNEGSKA (reference sequence). The CDR3 protein is CSASKAGYNEQFF. In nucleotides, the CDR3 is TGCAGTGCTAGTAAGGCAGGGTACAATGAGCAGTTCTTC.

The gene calls are TRBV29-1 and TRBJ2-5; 7 nucleotides agree with TRBD1. Judging by the DNA end, TRBJ2-7 fits better; the J call may be wrong. This CDR3 comprises 13 residues. Looked up from germline, CDR1 is SQVTM and CDR2 is ANQGSEA. The CDR3 sequence is CSVGDSPSYEQYF. CDR3 sequence (DNA): TGCAGCGTGGGGGACAGCCCGTCCTACGAGCAGTACTTC.

The chain employs TRBV7-9 and TRBJ1-1; a possible D gene is TRBD1 (6 bases). Per the germline V gene, CDR1 is SEHNR and CDR2 is FQNEAQ (reference sequence). With 5 bases removed from V and 6 bases from J, the gap between germline ends came to 13 bases. This CDR3 has 13 residues. CDR3 residues: CASSKGPGAEAFF. The CDR3 region has the DNA TGTGCCAGCAGCAAAGGGCCAGGGGCTGAAGCTTTCTTT.

V and J are TRBV2 and TRBJ2-1; D is uncertain. The V gene's germline CDR1 is SNHLY and CDR2 FYNNEI. This CDR3 region has 12 residues. V gave up 6 bases and J gave up 3 bases, with 6 bases separating them. The CDR3 sequence: CASRTVYNEQFF. The CDR3 nucleotides read TGTGCCAGCAGGACGGTCTACAATGAGCAGTTCTTC.

This clonotype was found a few times. The rearrangement joins TRBV5-1 to TRBJ1-2; D possibly corresponds to TRBD1 (5 bases). Germline V gene data show CDR1 as SGHRS and CDR2 as YFSETQ. Between the trimmed V and J ends, which lost 0 bases and 2 bases, there was a span of 14 bases. This CDR3 contains 16 residues. The CDR3 protein is CASSLAPGTSNYGYTF. The CDR3 DNA follows: TGCGCCAGCAGCTTGGCCCCCGGGACGTCGAACTATGGCTACACCTTC.

The rearrangement joins TRBV7-2 to TRBJ2-4; the match to TRBD2 covers 12 bases. Germline loops: CDR1 SGHTA, CDR2 FQGNSA. The CDR3 is made up of 17 amino acids. With V trimmed by 5 bases and J by 0 bases, 5 bases remained unmatched. The CDR3 region has the DNA TGTGCCAGCAGCGTGACTAGCGGGGGAATAGCCAAAAACATTCAGTACTTC. Protein: CASSVTSGGIAKNIQYF. The full variable domain, completed using reference TRBV7-2 and TRBJ2-4, is GAGVSQSPSNKVTEKGKDVELRCDPISGHTALYWYRQSLGQGLEFLIYFQGNSAPDKSGLPSDRFSAERTGGSVSTLTIQRTQQEDSAVYLCASSVTSGGIAKNIQYFGAGTRLSVL.